Following are 23 T cell receptor beta chains from one sample sequenced in a study of T-cell memory formation after mild COVID-19 (dated by TCRdb to 2020 to 2022). The library was built by means of 5' RACE. Sequenced on an Illumina NovaSeq 6000. The raw public data were reprocessed by TCRdb itself: fastp quality trimming at Q25, MiXCR clonotype calling, in-frame beta chains only. A single entry per CDR3 protein holds the most common genes and DNA from its merged rows. The sample data list hundreds of thousands of distinct CDR3 sequences, and approximately 15% of these were observed just once. The ten largest clones capture 2% to 2.5% of the sample. Source material: PBMCs or a T cell subset sorted from them (not recorded which). The origin of the receptors is an adult woman who had mild COVID-19 (a few samples of this study predate the infection). The sample titles of this study are shuffled in the database, so cell type and time point are left out; the donor was told from shared clones.

The table lists this clonotype with a few counts. V is TRBV29-1 and J is TRBJ1-1; D may be TRBD1 (5 bases). The ends were cut back, 7 bases at V and 4 bases at J, with 16 bases in the middle. Germline V gives CDR1 SQVTM, CDR2 ANQGSEA. The CDR3 consists of 13 residues. This chain's CDR3 is CSADRLGGTEAFF. In DNA form, the CDR3 reads TGCAGCGCAGACAGACTGGGGGGCACTGAAGCTTTCTTT.

This clonotype turned up a few times. The chain has TRBV19 and TRBJ2-7; D possibly matches TRBD1 or TRBD2 (6 bases each). The germline V gene encodes CDR1 LNHDA and CDR2 SQIVND (reference sequence). Trimming pared 5 bases from V and 5 bases from J, leaving 16 bases between. This CDR3 is 14 amino acids long. The CDR3 loop reads CASSGGRIVHEQYF. For the CDR3, the DNA is TGTGCCAGTAGTGGGGGGCGAATAGTCCACGAGCAGTACTTC.

This clonotype occurred a few times. The chain combines TRBV10-3 with TRBJ1-6; D gene ambiguous. Germline CDR1 reads ENHRY; CDR2 reads SYGVKD. Trimming pared 1 base from V and 1 base from J, leaving 2 bases between. CDR3 length: 14 amino acids. As DNA, the CDR3 is TGTGCCATCAGTGAGTTATCCTATAATTCACCCCTCCACTTT. This gives the protein CAISELSYNSPLHF.

The table lists this clonotype with a few counts. The chain combines TRBV7-9 with TRBJ2-1; D may be TRBD2 (6 bases). The CDR3 contains 18 residues. Trimming removed 5 bases from V and 4 bases from J, with 24 bases in between. Germline V gene data show CDR1 as SEHNR and CDR2 as FQNEAQ (reference sequence). The chain's CDR3 is CASSPLVGYGGEYNEQFF. CDR3 nucleotide sequence: TGTGCCAGCAGCCCTCTAGTCGGATATGGCGGGGAATACAATGAGCAGTTCTTC.

This clonotype has ten or more counts. The genes are TRBV24-1 and TRBJ2-7; 9 nucleotides line up with TRBD1. V lost 7 bases and J lost 5; bases outside the gene matches: 8. Germline assignment: CDR1 KGHDR and CDR2 SFDVKD. The CDR3 is 14 residues long. The CDR3 nucleotides are TGTGCCACCAGCCCCCGGGACAGGGAAAACGAGCAGTACTTC. Residues: CATSPRDRENEQYF.

V gene TRBV7-9 combines with J gene TRBJ2-1, with D perhaps being TRBD1 or TRBD2 (5 bases each). The V gene lost 2 bases and the J gene lost 6 bases, with 14 bases spanning the gap. Germline CDR1 and CDR2: SEHNR and FQNEAQ (reference sequence). The CDR3 is made up of 15 amino acids. The CDR3 bases are TGTGCCAGCAGCTTAACAGGCCTCGGGGTCAATGAGCAGTTCTTC. Its translation is CASSLTGLGVNEQFF.

The chain carries TRBV5-1 and TRBJ2-3, with TRBD1 identical over 10 bases. V dropped 0 bases and J dropped 1; count of bases not matched to a gene: 2. Germline-derived CDR1 and CDR2 are SGHRS and YFSETQ. This CDR3 spans 16 amino acids. The CDR3 protein is CASSLAGTGGTDTQYF. CDR3 DNA: TGCGCCAGCAGCTTGGCCGGGACAGGGGGCACAGATACGCAGTATTTT.

This clonotype was seen only a few times. The chain links TRBV9 to TRBJ2-2, with 10 bases aligning to TRBD2. Trimming cost V 4 bases and J 7 bases; bases outside gene matches: 10. The CDR3 runs 16 residues. CDR1 and CDR2 (germline): SGDLS, YYNGEE. Here the CDR3 reads CASSSQLAGSHGELFF. In nucleotides, the CDR3 is TGTGCCAGCAGCTCCCAACTAGCGGGGAGTCACGGGGAGCTGTTTTTT.

This sequence joins TRBV7-9 and TRBJ2-7; 8 bases match TRBD1. V trimming: 0 bases; J trimming: 1 base; junction bases outside the gene matches: 14. CDR1 is SEHNR, CDR2 FQNEAQ, per germline (reference sequence). This CDR3 region has 19 residues. CDR3 bases: TGTGCCAGCAGCTTAGCACGAGAGTTAATCCGGGACAGGTCCTACGAGCAGTACTTC. Its protein is CASSLARELIRDRSYEQYF. Combining the CDR3 with reference TRBV7-9 and TRBJ2-7 gives the whole variable domain DTGVSQNPRHKITKRGQNVTFRCDPISEHNRLYWYRQTLGQGPEFLTYFQNEAQLEKSRLLSDRFSAERPKGSFSTLEIQRTEQGDSAMYLCASSLARELIRDRSYEQYFGPGTRLTVT.

This rearrangement joins TRBV25-1 to TRBJ2-7; D is possibly TRBD1 (6 bases). The CDR3 has 13 amino acids. The germline V gene encodes CDR1 MGHDK and CDR2 SYGVNS. Trimming removed 4 bases from V and 2 bases from J, with 9 bases in between. The CDR3 DNA reads as TGTGCCAGCAGTGTCACAGGGACCTACGAGCAGTACTTC. Amino acid sequence: CASSVTGTYEQYF.

J is TRBJ2-5 and V is TRBV20-1; TRBD1 is a possible D gene (5 bases). Between the trimmed V and J ends, which lost 3 bases and 2 bases, there was a span of 7 bases. The CDR3 extends over 12 amino acids. From germline, CDR1 is DFQATT and CDR2 SNEGSKA (reference sequence). Here the CDR3 DNA reads TGCAGTGCTAGTCAGGGACAAGAGACCCAGTACTTC. Translating gives CSASQGQETQYF.

The V gene is TRBV7-2, the J gene TRBJ2-2; the D gene is possibly TRBD2 (5 bases). The CDR3 runs to 16 residues. Trimming removed 0 bases from V and 2 bases from J, with 10 bases in between. Per the germline V gene, CDR1 is SGHTA and CDR2 is FQGNSA. The CDR3 sequence is CASSLAAGGNTGELFF. As DNA, the CDR3 is TGTGCCAGCAGCTTAGCTGCGGGCGGAAACACCGGGGAGCTGTTTTTT.

The gene calls are TRBV20-1 and TRBJ2-5; no clear D. V gave up 6 bases and J gave up 1 base, with 15 bases separating them. The CDR3 runs 14 residues. From germline, CDR1 is DFQATT and CDR2 SNEGSKA (reference sequence). CDR3 region: CSAQKGLIQETQYF. The CDR3 coding sequence is TGCAGTGCCCAGAAGGGCCTAATCCAAGAGACCCAGTACTTC.

The V call is TRBV24-1, the J call TRBJ2-1, with D tentatively TRBD1 or TRBD2 (5 bases each). V was trimmed by 5 bases and J by 0 bases, leaving 16 bases between them. The length of the CDR3 is 17 residues. Germline V gene lookup returns CDR1 KGHDR and CDR2 SFDVKD. This chain's CDR3 is CATSAGTGPRSYNEQFF. Here the CDR3 DNA reads TGTGCCACCAGTGCCGGAACGGGACCTCGCTCCTACAATGAGCAGTTCTTC.

Comment on this clonotype: At one of its ends the junction is not consistent with the germline gene, which may arise from a read error. The chain uses TRBV7-7 and TRBJ2-2; TRBD1 matches 8 bases. Germline V gene lookup returns CDR1 SSHAT and CDR2 FNYEAQ (reference sequence). This CDR3 has 15 residues. CDR3 sequence: CASSSLQGVNGELFF. CDR3 DNA: TGTGCTAGCAGCTCTCTACAGGGGGTTAACGGGGAGCTGTTTTTT.

The table lists this clonotype with a few counts. This chain connects TRBV20-1 to TRBJ2-3; D is undetermined. Looked up from germline, CDR1 is DFQATT and CDR2 is SNEGSKA (reference sequence). The germline V and J ends were trimmed by 1 base and 1 base, with 12 bases remaining between them. The CDR3 runs to 15 residues. DNA of the CDR3: TGCAGTGCTAGAGCGTTCCAGGAACGCACAGATACGCAGTATTTT. Amino acid sequence: CSARAFQERTDTQYF.

This clonotype was picked up a small number of times. The rearrangement joins TRBV3-1 to TRBJ2-2, with TRBD2 matching over 7 bases. Losses at the gene ends were 4 bases for V and 4 bases for J; bases not matched to a gene: 6. This CDR3 has 15 residues. Per germline, CDR1 LGHDT and CDR2 YNNKEL (reference sequence). Here the CDR3 reads CASSLGTTSTGELFF. For the CDR3, the DNA is TGTGCCAGCAGCCTTGGGACTACTTCCACCGGGGAGCTGTTTTTT.

This sequence joins TRBV2 and TRBJ2-3; TRBD1 or TRBD2 may be the D gene (5 bases each). Germline CDR1 is SNHLY and CDR2 is FYNNEI. This CDR3 region has 14 residues. The V and J ends lost 8 bases and 4 bases respectively, with 16 bases between them. For the CDR3, the DNA is TGTGCCAGCGGGGACCGGAGAGACTCAGATACGCAGTATTTT. Its translation: CASGDRRDSDTQYF.

This clonotype has a handful of counts. The CDR3 sequence: CSVEPTGERETQYF. CDR3 DNA sequence: TGCAGCGTTGAGCCGACAGGGGAGAGAGAGACCCAGTACTTC. The chain carries TRBV29-1 and TRBJ2-5, with 8 bases lining up with TRBD1. The junction had 7 bases not matched to a gene; V was cut back by 3 bases and J by 4 bases. Germline-derived CDR1 and CDR2 are SQVTM and ANQGSEA. This CDR3 has 14 residues.

This clonotype occurred a few times. The chain links TRBV23-1 to TRBJ2-6; TRBD1 matches at 9 bases. TRBV23-1 is marked as an open reading frame, function uncertain. The CDR3 has 22 amino acids. The V and J ends lost 1 base and 0 bases, in that order; junction bases with no gene match: 16. The CDR3 sequence is CASSQWSGTGNPLSSGANVLTF. DNA of the CDR3: TGCGCCAGCAGTCAATGGTCCGGGACAGGGAATCCCCTAAGCTCTGGGGCCAACGTCCTGACTTTC.

In this sample, this clonotype turned up a few times. This rearrangement joins TRBV5-6 to TRBJ1-2; D ambiguous. With 1 base removed from V and 3 bases from J, the gap between germline ends came to 13 bases. The germline V gene encodes CDR1 SGHDT and CDR2 YYEEEE. The CDR3 runs 15 residues. The CDR3: CASSLIGQPYYGYTF. The CDR3 DNA reads TGTGCCAGCAGCTTGATAGGTCAGCCCTACTATGGCTACACCTTC.

V is TRBV5-6 and J is TRBJ2-3; the match to TRBD2 covers 7 bases. V lost 4 bases to trimming and J lost 2 bases; unmatched junction nucleotides: 13. The germline CDR1 and CDR2 sequences are SGHDT and YYEEEE. The CDR3 length is 17 residues. The CDR3 nucleotides read TGTGCCAGCAGCCCCAACGCCGGGACTAAGAACACAGATACGCAGTATTTT. It is translated as CASSPNAGTKNTDTQYF.

This clonotype was recorded a few times. This chain uses TRBV6-1 with TRBJ2-7; tentative D call: TRBD1 (6 bases). The V gene lost 5 bases and the J gene lost 3 bases, with 14 bases spanning the gap. Per the germline V gene, CDR1 is MNHNS and CDR2 is SASEGT. The CDR3 totals 14 residues. CDR3 region: CASSQTGMDYEQYF. The CDR3 DNA reads TGTGCCAGCAGTCAGACAGGAATGGACTACGAGCAGTACTTC.